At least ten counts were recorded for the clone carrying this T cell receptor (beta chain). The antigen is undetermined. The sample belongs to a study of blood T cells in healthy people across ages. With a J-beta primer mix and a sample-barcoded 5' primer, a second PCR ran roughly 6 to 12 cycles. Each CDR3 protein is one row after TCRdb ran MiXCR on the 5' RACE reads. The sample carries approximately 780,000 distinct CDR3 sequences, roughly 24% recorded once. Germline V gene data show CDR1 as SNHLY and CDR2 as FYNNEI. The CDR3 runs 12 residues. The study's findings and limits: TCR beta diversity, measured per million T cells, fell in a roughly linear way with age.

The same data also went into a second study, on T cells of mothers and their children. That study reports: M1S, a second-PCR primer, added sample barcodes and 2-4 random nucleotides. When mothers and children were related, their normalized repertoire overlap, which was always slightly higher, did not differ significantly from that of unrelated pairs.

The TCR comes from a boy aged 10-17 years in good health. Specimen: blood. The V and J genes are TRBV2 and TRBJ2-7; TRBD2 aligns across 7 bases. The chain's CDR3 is CGSAGDSYEQYF. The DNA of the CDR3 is TGTGGCTCTGCGGGGGACTCCTACGAGCAGTACTTC.